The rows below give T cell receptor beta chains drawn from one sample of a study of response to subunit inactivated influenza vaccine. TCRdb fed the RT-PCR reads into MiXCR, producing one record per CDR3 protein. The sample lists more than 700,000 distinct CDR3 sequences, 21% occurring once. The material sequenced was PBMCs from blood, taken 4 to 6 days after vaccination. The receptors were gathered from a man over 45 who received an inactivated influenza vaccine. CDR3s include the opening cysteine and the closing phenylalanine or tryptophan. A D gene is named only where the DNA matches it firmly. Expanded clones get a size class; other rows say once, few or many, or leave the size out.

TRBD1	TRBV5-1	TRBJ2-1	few	TGCGCCAGCAGCTTCAGACAGGGACCCTCCAATGAGCAGTTCTTC	CASSFRQGPSNEQFF
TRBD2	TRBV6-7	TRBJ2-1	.	TGTGCCAGCACGGCGGGGGGGGTTAATGAGCAGTTCTTC	CASTAGGVNEQFF
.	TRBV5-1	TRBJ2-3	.	TGCGCCAGCAGCTTGGAGTGGGGGCCAGTCTCCATACAGTATTTT	CASSLEWGPVSIQYF
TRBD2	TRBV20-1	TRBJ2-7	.	TGCAGTGCTAATCGAGCGGGAGGCCAATACGAGCAGTACTTC	CSANRAGGQYEQYF
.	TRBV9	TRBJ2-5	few	TGTGCCACCAGTCGGAGCCAAGGGGAGACCCAGTACTTC	CATSRSQGETQYF
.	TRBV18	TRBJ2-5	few	TGTGCCAGCTCCACCGGTCCCCTGGAGACCCAGTACTTC	CASSTGPLETQYF
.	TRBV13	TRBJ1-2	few	TGTGCCAGCAGTTCCGGACAGCCCTTCTATGGCTACACCTTC	CASSSGQPFYGYTF
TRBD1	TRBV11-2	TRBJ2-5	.	TGTGCCAGCAGCCCCAGGGACAGCCTTTACCAAGAGACCCAGTACTTC	CASSPRDSLYQETQYF
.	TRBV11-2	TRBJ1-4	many	TGTGCCAGCAGTTGGGAGGTGGGCAGAGCTAATGAAAAACTGTTTTTT	CASSWEVGRANEKLFF
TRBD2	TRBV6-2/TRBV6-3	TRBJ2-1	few	TGTGCCAGCAGGAGAGCGGGAGGGTTCTACAATGAGCAGTTCTTC	CASRRAGGFYNEQFF
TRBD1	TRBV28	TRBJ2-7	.	TGTGCCAGCAGCTCCGACCGGGACAGACCCTACGAGCAGTACTTC	CASSSDRDRPYEQYF
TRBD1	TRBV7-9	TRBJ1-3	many	TGTGCCAGCAGCTTAGGACAGGGGCCGGACACCATATATTTT	CASSLGQGPDTIYF
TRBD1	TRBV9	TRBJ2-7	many	TGTGCCAGCAGCGCGCGCGGGACAGGGCGTGACGAGCAGTACTTC	CASSARGTGRDEQYF
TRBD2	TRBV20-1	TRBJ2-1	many	TGCAGTGCTAGAGAACGGGGCGGGAGGGCCATGAAGGAGCAGTTCTTC	CSARERGGRAMKEQFF
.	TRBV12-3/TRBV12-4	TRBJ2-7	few	TGTGCCAGCAGTTTAGCCTCCAGGGCCTACGAGCAGTACTTC	CASSLASRAYEQYF
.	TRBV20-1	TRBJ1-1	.	TGCAGTGCCGACGGAACTTTCGGAGGCGCAGGAAAGCCGGCTGAAGCTTTCTTT	CSADGTFGGAGKPAEAFF
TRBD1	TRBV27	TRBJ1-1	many	TGTGCCAGCAGTTTAACAGGGGGGGACACTGAAGCTTTCTTT	CASSLTGGDTEAFF
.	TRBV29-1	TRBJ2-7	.	TGCAGCGTTGGACTTCTACAGGGTGGCGAGCAGTACTTC	CSVGLLQGGEQYF
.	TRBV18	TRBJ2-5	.	TGTGCCAGCTCACCACCAGCTCAGTACCAAGAGACCCAGTACTTC	CASSPPAQYQETQYF
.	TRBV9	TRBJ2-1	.	TGTGCCAGCAGCGTAGCTTTTGGGGGGGCGGGCTCCTACAATGAGCAGTTCTTC	CASSVAFGGAGSYNEQFF
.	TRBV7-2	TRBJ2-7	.	TGTGCCAGCAGCCCACCGAACTACGAGCAGTACTTC	CASSPPNYEQYF
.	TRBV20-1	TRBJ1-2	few	TGCAGTGCCATCGGCAGGGAGCACTATGGCTACACCTTC	CSAIGREHYGYTF
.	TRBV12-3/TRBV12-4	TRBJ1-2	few	TGTGCCAGCACTCCAGGGTGGGGGGTTCCTGGCTACACCTTC	CASTPGWGVPGYTF
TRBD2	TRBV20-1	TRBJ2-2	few	TGCAGTGCCCGGACTAGCGGGGGAGCCGGGGAGCTGTTTTTT	CSARTSGGAGELFF
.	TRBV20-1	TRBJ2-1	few	TGCAGTGCTAGAGATGCCGGGTACAATGAGCAGTTCTTC	CSARDAGYNEQFF
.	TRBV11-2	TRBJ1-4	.	TGTGCCAGCAGCACCCTTAGGGGGGCATACGAAAAACTGTTTTTT	CASSTLRGAYEKLFF
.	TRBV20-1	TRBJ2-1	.	TGCAGTGCTAGAGATTTAGGACTGGAATACAATGAGCAGTTCTTC	CSARDLGLEYNEQFF
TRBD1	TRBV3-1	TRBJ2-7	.	TGTGCCAGCAGCTCCGGGACAGACCGGTACGAGCAGTACTTC	CASSSGTDRYEQYF
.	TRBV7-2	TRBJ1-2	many	TGTGCCAGCAGCTTAAACAGCTATGGCTACACCTTC	CASSLNSYGYTF
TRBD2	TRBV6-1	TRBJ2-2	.	TGTGCCAGCAAAGGACTAGCGGGGAACACCGGGGAGCTGTTTTTT	CASKGLAGNTGELFF
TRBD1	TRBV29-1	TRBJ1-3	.	TGCAGCGTTGTACAGGGGATCGTCTCAGGAAACACCATATATTTT	CSVVQGIVSGNTIYF
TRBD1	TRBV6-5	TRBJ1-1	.	TGTGCCAGCAGTTACTCGATGGGACAGATGAACACTGAAGCTTTCTTT	CASSYSMGQMNTEAFF
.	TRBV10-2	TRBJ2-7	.	TGCGCCAGCAGTGCTAAGGGTGCAGACGAGCAGTACTTC	CASSAKGADEQYF
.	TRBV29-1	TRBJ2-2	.	TGCAGCGTTGTTTTTTCTGGGGAGCTGTTTTTT	CSVVFSGELFF
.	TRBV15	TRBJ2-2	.	TGTGCCACCAGCAGAGAGTACGAAAACCCCGGGAAGCTGTTTTTT	CATSREYENPGKLFF
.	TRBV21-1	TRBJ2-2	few	TGTGCCAGCAGCAAATGGTGGGACGGGGAGCTGTTTTTT	CASSKWWDGELFF
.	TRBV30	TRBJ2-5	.	TGTGCCTGGGCGGGCGGGCATCAAGAGACCCAGTACTTC	CAWAGGHQETQYF
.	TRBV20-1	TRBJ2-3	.	TGCAGTGCAAGACTGATGGATACGCAGTATTTT	CSARLMDTQYF
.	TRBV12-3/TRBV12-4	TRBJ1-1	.	TGTGCCAGCAGTTTAGCGGGGCCAGGGGAAGCTTTCTTT	CASSLAGPGEAFF
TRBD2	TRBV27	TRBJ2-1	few	TGTGCCAGCAGTTTGACTAGCGGGAGGGGCAGGGTCTTC	CASSLTSGRGRVF
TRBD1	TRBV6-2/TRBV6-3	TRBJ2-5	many	TGTGCCAGCAGTTTGGACAGGGTTCAAGAGACCCAGTACTTC	CASSLDRVQETQYF
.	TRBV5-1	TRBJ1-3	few	TGCGCCAGCAGCTCTGACTTCTCTGGAAACACCATATATTTT	CASSSDFSGNTIYF